This is a list of T cell receptor beta chains from one sample in a study of T-cell reconstitution after alpha-beta-depleted transplantation in children. A single record per CDR3 protein comes from TCRdb applying MiXCR to the PCR reads. This sample yields hundreds of thousands of distinct CDR3 sequences, of which around 19% are seen a single time; more than 2.5% belongs to the top ten. The sample here was PBMCs from the stem cell graft donor, taken from the stem cell graft. The receptor set was obtained from a human donor who donated a stem cell graft to a child with acute lymphoblastic leukemia. Each CDR3 is given with its conserved first and last residue. Each record gives: D gene, clone size, V gene, J gene, CDR3 DNA, CDR3 protein. A D gene is named only where the DNA matches it firmly. Where a row states a size, it is once, few, many or the class of an expanded clone; other rows omit it.

NA	NA	TRBV12-3/TRBV12-4	TRBJ1-2	TGTGCCAGCAGTTCGATACTCGCACAGGGCCCTCGGGGCTACACCTTC	CASSSILAQGPRGYTF
NA	NA	TRBV3-1	TRBJ2-7	TGTGCCAGCAGCCAGCTACAGGGACCCTACGAGCAGTACTTC	CASSQLQGPYEQYF
TRBD1	NA	TRBV12-3/TRBV12-4	TRBJ2-5	TGTGCCAGCACCCCAGGGGGAAGTGGGACCCAGTACTTC	CASTPGGSGTQYF
NA	NA	TRBV11-2	TRBJ2-3	TGTGCCAGCAGCTTAGATCCCCCCGTCGCCGGCACAGATACGCAGTATTTT	CASSLDPPVAGTDTQYF
NA	few	TRBV10-3	TRBJ1-3	TGTGCCATCAGTGAGTCGGTTGGGGTCGGGGCCTCTGGAAACACCATATATTTT	CAISESVGVGASGNTIYF
NA	NA	TRBV9	TRBJ2-7	TGTGCCAGCAGCGCCGCCGACGAGCAGTACTTC	CASSAADEQYF
NA	few	TRBV29-1	TRBJ2-1	TGCAGCGTTCCCCGGGTCTCCTACAATGAGCAGTTCTTC	CSVPRVSYNEQFF
TRBD2	few	TRBV27	TRBJ2-7	TGTGCCAGCAGTTTTGTAGCGGGAGCACCCGAGCAGTACTTC	CASSFVAGAPEQYF
NA	many	TRBV5-5	TRBJ2-7	TGTGCCAGCAGCTTGCAGCTTACCTACGAGCAGTACTTC	CASSLQLTYEQYF
NA	NA	TRBV7-6	TRBJ2-1	TGTGCCAGCAGACAGGCCAATGAGCAGTTCTTC	CASRQANEQFF
TRBD1	NA	TRBV11-2	TRBJ1-1	TGTGCCAGCAGCCAATGGACAGGGGGCAGAGGCACTGAAGCTTTCTTT	CASSQWTGGRGTEAFF
NA	few	TRBV10-2	TRBJ2-7	TGCGCCAGCAGTGTCGTAAACTCGGGGGGCGCCGTTGGGTACTTC	CASSVVNSGGAVGYF
NA	few	TRBV12-3/TRBV12-4	TRBJ2-3	TGTGCCAGCAGTTCCCGCCCCCTGGGGACCGGGGCTACGCAGTATTTT	CASSSRPLGTGATQYF
TRBD2	NA	TRBV11-2	TRBJ2-7	TGTGCCAGCGTCCATGCACCTCTAGCGGGAGCAACCGAGCAGTACTTC	CASVHAPLAGATEQYF
TRBD1	NA	TRBV5-6	TRBJ1-3	TGTGCCAGCATGGACAGGGTTGGAAACACCATATATTTT	CASMDRVGNTIYF
NA	few	TRBV6-2/TRBV6-3	TRBJ2-3	TGTGCCAGCAGTTCACTCACGAGGGGTAGCAAACCTAGGAGCACAGATACGCAGTATTTT	CASSSLTRGSKPRSTDTQYF
TRBD1	NA	TRBV5-1	TRBJ2-1	TGCGCCAGCAGCGGTAGGACAGGGAAGGCTGAGCAGTTCTTC	CASSGRTGKAEQFF
NA	few	TRBV4-1	TRBJ2-3	TGCGCCAGCAGCCATCCCCCTCGGGGTACCACAGATACGCAGTATTTT	CASSHPPRGTTDTQYF
NA	NA	TRBV29-1	TRBJ2-1	TGCAGCGTTGAAGCCGGACTGACGCCTTTCAATGAGCAGTTCTTC	CSVEAGLTPFNEQFF
TRBD2	NA	TRBV12-3/TRBV12-4	TRBJ2-1	TGTGCCAGCAGTTACCAAATAGGACTAGTCGAACAGTTCTTC	CASSYQIGLVEQFF
TRBD1	NA	TRBV4-1	TRBJ1-1	TGCGCCAGCAGCTTGGCAGGGGGTGGAATGAACACTGAAGCTTTCTTT	CASSLAGGGMNTEAFF
TRBD1	many	TRBV27	TRBJ1-2	TGTGCCAGCAGCCCAGGGGGCTATGGCTACACCTTC	CASSPGGYGYTF
NA	few	TRBV29-1	TRBJ1-4	TGCAGCGGCGCGACAGCAACTAATGAAAAACTGTTTTTT	CSGATATNEKLFF
NA	few	TRBV5-1	TRBJ1-6	TGCGCCAGCAGCTTAGGGGGACCCACCTCCTATAATTCACCCCTCCACTTT	CASSLGGPTSYNSPLHF
NA	few	TRBV5-4	TRBJ2-2	TGTGCCAGCAGCTTGGGGCCATTCACCGGGGAGCTGTTTTTT	CASSLGPFTGELFF
NA	many	TRBV5-1	TRBJ1-1	TGCGCCAGCAGCTTAACGGAAGACACTGAAGCTTTCTTT	CASSLTEDTEAFF
TRBD2	few	TRBV24-1	TRBJ2-1	TGTGCCACCAGTGATCCCGGGACTAGTCACAATGAGCAGTTCTTC	CATSDPGTSHNEQFF
NA	few	TRBV27	TRBJ1-5	TGTGCCAGCAGTTGGGGAGGGGCTTATAGCAATCAGCCCCAGCATTTT	CASSWGGAYSNQPQHF
TRBD2	NA	TRBV29-1	TRBJ2-7	TGCAGCGGTTTAGCGGGACCCTACGAGCAGTACTTC	CSGLAGPYEQYF
TRBD2	few	TRBV7-2	TRBJ2-7	TGTGCCAGCAGCCGACCGACTGGGCGGGAGATAGAAAGCGAGCAGTACTTC	CASSRPTGREIESEQYF
NA	NA	TRBV4-2	TRBJ1-1	TGTGCCAGCAGCCTCGGCGCCGGGGCCCGGCTGAACACTGAAGCTTTCTTT	CASSLGAGARLNTEAFF
NA	few	TRBV14	TRBJ2-5	TGTGCCAGCAGCCAAGATCGGGCAGCCCAGTACTTC	CASSQDRAAQYF
NA	NA	TRBV3-1	TRBJ2-1	TGTGCCAGCAGCCAAGCGGGTTCAGCCAATGAGCAGTTCTTC	CASSQAGSANEQFF
TRBD1	few	TRBV9	TRBJ1-3	TGTGCCAGCAGCGGGCAGGGGGTCTCTGGAAACACCATATATTTT	CASSGQGVSGNTIYF
TRBD1	NA	TRBV2	TRBJ1-1	TGTGCCAGCAATGGACAGGGACTAAACACTGAAGCTTTCTTT	CASNGQGLNTEAFF
TRBD1	few	TRBV27	TRBJ1-1	TGTGCCAGCAGTTCACTGACAGGGTGGACTGAAGCTTTCTTT	CASSSLTGWTEAFF
TRBD1	NA	TRBV2	TRBJ2-7	TGTGCCAGCAGTGAAGTATGGGACAGCCTGACCTACGAGCAGTACTTC	CASSEVWDSLTYEQYF
NA	NA	TRBV6-5	TRBJ2-6	TGTGCCAGCACCCCTACTAGCTCCGGGGCCAACGTCCTGACTTTC	CASTPTSSGANVLTF
NA	NA	TRBV12-3/TRBV12-4	TRBJ2-7	TGTGCCAGCAGTTTGAGCAGGGTGAGGGAGCAGTACTTC	CASSLSRVREQYF
NA	few	TRBV12-3/TRBV12-4	TRBJ2-1	TGTGCCAGCAGTTTCGAACTAGTTATCGAGCAGTTCTTC	CASSFELVIEQFF
TRBD1	few	TRBV6-1	TRBJ1-1	TGTGCCAGCAGGATCGACAGGGAGAGGAGAGCTTTCTTT	CASRIDRERRAFF
NA	NA	TRBV20-1	TRBJ2-3	TGCAGTGCTAACCCCCCAGAGTTCTCAGATACGCAGTATTTT	CSANPPEFSDTQYF
NA	once	TRBV10-3	TRBJ2-7	TGTGCCATCAGTGACCAAAACGGGTACGAGCAGTACTTC	CAISDQNGYEQYF
TRBD2	NA	TRBV5-1	TRBJ2-1	TGCGCCAGCAGCCTAACGACTAGCGGGAGCTCCTACAATGAGCAGTTCTTC	CASSLTTSGSSYNEQFF
NA	NA	TRBV11-2	TRBJ2-1	TGTGCCAGCAGCTTAGGGGGCCTGAACGGTGAGCAGTTCTTC	CASSLGGLNGEQFF
TRBD2	few	TRBV12-3/TRBV12-4	TRBJ2-7	TGTGCCAGCAGTTCCAACTACATTACCGGGACTAGCGGGGAGCAGTACTTC	CASSSNYITGTSGEQYF